One and the same sample provided the 14 T cell receptor beta chains below, sequenced in a study of beta chain features in type 1 diabetes. All of the isolated RNA was reverse transcribed, so expressed TCRB transcripts were sequenced. Using immunoSEQ multiplex PCR, the repertoire was profiled, and TCRdb retains in-frame clones only, with some absent. The repertoire holds about 360,000 clones, with around 13% as singletons. The sample comprised naive CD4+ T cells from blood. The receptors come from a man between 18 and 29 years old in good health.

This clone has a handful of counts. CDR3 sequence reads: CASSKGGQGPTYEQYF. The CDR3 bases are TGTGCCAGCAGCAAAGGGGGACAGGGCCCGACCTACGAGCAGTACTTC. This rearrangement joins TRBV21-1 to TRBJ2-7; the D call TRBD1 from the table was never checked on the DNA. TRBV21-1 is termed a pseudogene. CDR3 length: 16 residues.

The chain has TRBV28 and TRBJ2-7, with a tentative D call TRBD1 (6 bases). V lost 7 bases and J 4 bases, leaving 11 bases between the germline ends. The germline V gene has CDR1 MDHEN and CDR2 SYDVKM. The CDR3 loop spans 12 amino acids. This chain's CDR3 is CASKDRWYEQYF. The CDR3, as DNA: TGTGCCAGCAAGGACAGATGGTACGAGCAGTACTTC.

The V gene is TRBV28, the J gene TRBJ1-3; 8 nucleotides match TRBD1. The J segment lost 4 bases and the V segment lost 4 bases, leaving 3 bases of the junction unmatched. The germline gives CDR1 MDHEN, CDR2 SYDVKM. CDR3 length: 14 amino acids. CDR3 coding DNA: TGTGCCAGCAGTTCCGGACAGGGAGGAAACACCATATATTTT. Amino acid sequence: CASSSGQGGNTIYF.

The chain uses TRBV4-1 and TRBJ2-1; 10 nucleotides align to TRBD2. The CDR3 runs 19 residues. The ends lost 0 bases at V and 0 bases at J; junction bases unmatched: 8. Germline V gene lookup returns CDR1 MGHRA and CDR2 YSYEKL. The CDR3 sequence is CASSQDGSGRARSYNEQFF. In DNA, the CDR3 is TGCGCCAGCAGCCAAGATGGCAGCGGGAGGGCTCGCTCCTACAATGAGCAGTTCTTC.

The rearrangement uses TRBV11-1 and TRBJ2-1, with 10 nucleotides matching TRBD2. Trimming removed 5 bases from V and 4 bases from J; junction bases left unmatched: 8. Per the germline V gene, CDR1 is SGHAT and CDR2 is FQDESV (reference sequence). This CDR3 region has 16 residues. The CDR3 reads CASSKGRTSGYNEQFF. CDR3 DNA sequence: TGTGCCAGCAGCAAGGGTCGGACTAGCGGATACAATGAGCAGTTCTTC.

CDR3 loop: CASSLGVGGNTYEQYF. In nucleotides, the CDR3 is TGTGCCAGCAGCTTAGGAGTGGGGGGGAACACCTACGAGCAGTACTTC. The chain employs TRBV7-2 and TRBJ2-7; 7 positions match TRBD2. The CDR3 loop spans 16 amino acids. Germline V lookup: CDR1 SGHTA, CDR2 FQGNSA. Trimming cost V 1 base and J 2 bases; bases outside gene matches: 8.

This clone was observed a handful of times. This chain links TRBV7-3 with TRBJ1-4, with 7 bases aligning to TRBD1. The V gene's germline CDR1 is SGHTA and CDR2 FQGTGA. After removal of 2 bases from V and 7 bases from J, the junction contained 1 base not matched to a gene. CDR3 length: 13 residues. CDR3 region: CASSLYRGEKLFF. In DNA form, the CDR3 reads TGTGCCAGCAGCTTATACAGGGGTGAAAAACTGTTTTTT.

The J gene is TRBJ2-1, the V gene TRBV28; 14 positions agree with TRBD2. This CDR3 has 18 residues. J lost 5 bases, V lost 4 bases, and 10 bases had no gene match. Germline CDR1 and CDR2: MDHEN and SYDVKM. The CDR3, as DNA: TGTGCCAGCAGTTACCTTCTCCTGACTAGCGGGGGGGACAATGAGCAGTTCTTC. It translates to CASSYLLLTSGGDNEQFF. The whole variable domain, remainder taken from reference TRBV28 and TRBJ2-1, is DVKVTQSSRYLVKRTGEKVFLECVQDMDHENMFWYRQDPGLGLRLIYFSYDVKMKEKGDIPEGYSVSREKKERFSLILESASTNQTSMYLCASSYLLLTSGGDNEQFFGPGTRLTVL.

This clone turned up a few times. The chain is built from TRBV9 and TRBJ2-5, with 12 bases matching TRBD2. The germline V gene has CDR1 SGDLS and CDR2 YYNGEE. CDR3 length equals 16 residues. V dropped 3 bases and J dropped 5; count of bases not matched to a gene: 8. CDR3 nucleotide sequence: TGTGCCAGCAGCGGAGGACTAGCGGGGATGAGGGAGACCCAGTACTTC. It specifies CASSGGLAGMRETQYF.

The rearrangement joins TRBV19 to TRBJ2-1, with TRBD1 identical over 12 bases. J gave up 8 bases and V 5 bases, and 7 bases lay outside the gene matches. Per the germline V gene, CDR1 is LNHDA and CDR2 is SQIVND (reference sequence). The CDR3 consists of 15 residues. CDR3 bases: TGTGCCAGTAGTCCGGGACAGGGGGCGAATTATGAGCAGTTCTTC. Translated, it gives CASSPGQGANYEQFF.

V usage is TRBV30 and J usage is TRBJ2-2, with D possibly TRBD1 on 5 matching bases. This CDR3 has 14 residues. V was clipped by 3 bases and J by 7 bases, with 15 bases between them. From germline, CDR1 is GTSNPN and CDR2 SVGIG (reference sequence). The CDR3 region has the DNA TGTGCCTGGAGCGGGCAGGGTATGATCGGGGAGCTGTTTTTT. Translating gives CAWSGQGMIGELFF.

In its sample, this clone was seen a few times. J is TRBJ1-3 and V is TRBV28; 7 positions match TRBD1. The CDR3 totals 13 residues. Germline lookup yields CDR1 MDHEN and CDR2 SYDVKM. V shed 9 bases and J 2 bases; nucleotides not matched to a gene: 4. The CDR3 DNA follows: TGTGCCAGTTACGACAGGGCTGGAAACACCATATATTTT. It translates to CASYDRAGNTIYF.

This clone was seen only a few times. The chain recombines TRBV18 with TRBJ1-1, with D possibly TRBD1 on 5 matching bases. Germline V gives CDR1 KGHSH, CDR2 LQKENI. The CDR3 is made up of 16 amino acids. With 2 bases removed from V and 1 base from J, the gap between germline ends came to 14 bases. The CDR3 spells CASSPMLFRENTEAFF. The DNA for the CDR3 is TGTGCCAGCTCACCAATGCTTTTCAGGGAGAACACTGAAGCTTTCTTT.

This clone has a handful of counts. The rearrangement uses TRBV6-6 and TRBJ2-7; TRBD1 matches at 9 bases. This CDR3 comprises 14 residues. V trimming: 5 bases; J trimming: 7 bases; junction bases outside the gene matches: 9. Per the germline V gene, CDR1 is MNHNY and CDR2 is SVGAGI (reference sequence). DNA of the CDR3: TGTGCCAGCAGTCGCGGGACAGGGCTGTGGGAGCAGTACTTC. Encoded protein: CASSRGTGLWEQYF.